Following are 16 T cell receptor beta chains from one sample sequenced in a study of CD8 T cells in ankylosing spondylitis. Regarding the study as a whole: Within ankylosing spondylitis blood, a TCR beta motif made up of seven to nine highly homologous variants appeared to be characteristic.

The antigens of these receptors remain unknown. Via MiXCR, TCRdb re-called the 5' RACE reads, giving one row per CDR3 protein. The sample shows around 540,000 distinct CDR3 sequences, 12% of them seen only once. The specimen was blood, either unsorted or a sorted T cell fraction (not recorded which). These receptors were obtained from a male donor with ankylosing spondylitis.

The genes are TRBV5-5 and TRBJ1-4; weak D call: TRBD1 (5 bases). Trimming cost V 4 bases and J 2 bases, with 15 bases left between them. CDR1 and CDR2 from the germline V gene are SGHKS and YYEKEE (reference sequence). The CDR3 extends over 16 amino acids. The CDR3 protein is CASSPRAGGTNEKLFF. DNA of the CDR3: TGTGCCAGCAGCCCTAGGGCCGGGGGGACTAATGAAAAACTGTTTTTT. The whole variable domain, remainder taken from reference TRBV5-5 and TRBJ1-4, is DAGVTQSPTHLIKTRGQQVTLRCSPISGHKSVSWYQQVLGQGPQFIFQYYEKEERGRGNFPDRFSARQFPNYSSELNVNALLLGDSALYLCASSPRAGGTNEKLFFGSGTQLSVL.

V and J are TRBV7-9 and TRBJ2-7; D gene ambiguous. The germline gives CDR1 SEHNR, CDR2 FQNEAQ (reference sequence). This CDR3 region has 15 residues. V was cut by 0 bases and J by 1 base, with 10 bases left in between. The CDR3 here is CASSLAQAISYEQYF. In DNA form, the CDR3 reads TGTGCCAGCAGCTTAGCGCAGGCAATTTCCTACGAGCAGTACTTC.

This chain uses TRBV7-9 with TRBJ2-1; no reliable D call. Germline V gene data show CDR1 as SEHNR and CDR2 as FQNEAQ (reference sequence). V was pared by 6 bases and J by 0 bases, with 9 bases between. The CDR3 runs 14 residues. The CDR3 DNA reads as TGTGCCAGCAGTTCATATCGCTCCTACAATGAGCAGTTCTTC. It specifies CASSSYRSYNEQFF.

CDR3 DNA sequence: TGTGCCAGCAGTCACGACCCTAGACCGCACGGTGAAGCTTTCTTT. Its protein product is CASSHDPRPHGEAFF. The V call is TRBV27, the J call TRBJ1-1; no clear D gene. V was shortened by 5 bases and J by 7 bases, with 20 bases between the two germline ends. This CDR3 spans 15 amino acids. CDR1 is MNHEY and CDR2 is SMNVEV in the germline V gene (reference sequence).

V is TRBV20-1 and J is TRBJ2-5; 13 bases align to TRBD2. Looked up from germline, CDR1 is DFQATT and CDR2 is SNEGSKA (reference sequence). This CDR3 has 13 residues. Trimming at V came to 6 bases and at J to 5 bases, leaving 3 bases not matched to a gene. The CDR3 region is CSAQTSGRETQYF. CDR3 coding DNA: TGCAGTGCCCAGACTAGCGGGAGGGAGACCCAGTACTTC.

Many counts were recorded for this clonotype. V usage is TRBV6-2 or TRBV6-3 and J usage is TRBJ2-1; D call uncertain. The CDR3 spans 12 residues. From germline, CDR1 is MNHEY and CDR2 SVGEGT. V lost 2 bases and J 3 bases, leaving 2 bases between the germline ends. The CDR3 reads CASSYRYNEQFF. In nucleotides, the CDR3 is TGTGCCAGCAGTTACCGCTACAATGAGCAGTTCTTC.

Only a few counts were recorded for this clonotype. Written as DNA, the CDR3 is TGTGCCAGCAGCCTTAGGCTGGAAAAAGGGTACAATGAGCAGTTCTTC. It codes for CASSLRLEKGYNEQFF. The V gene is TRBV12-3 or TRBV12-4, the J gene TRBJ2-1; D uncertain. This CDR3 has 16 residues. Trimming left V 6 bases short and J 4 bases short, with 19 bases between.

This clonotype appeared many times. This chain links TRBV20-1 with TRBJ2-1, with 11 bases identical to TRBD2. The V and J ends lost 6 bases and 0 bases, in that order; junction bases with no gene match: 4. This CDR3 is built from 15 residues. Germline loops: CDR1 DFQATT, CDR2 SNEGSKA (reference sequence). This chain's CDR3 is CSAPLAGGSYNEQFF. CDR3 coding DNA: TGCAGTGCCCCCCTAGCGGGAGGCTCCTACAATGAGCAGTTCTTC.

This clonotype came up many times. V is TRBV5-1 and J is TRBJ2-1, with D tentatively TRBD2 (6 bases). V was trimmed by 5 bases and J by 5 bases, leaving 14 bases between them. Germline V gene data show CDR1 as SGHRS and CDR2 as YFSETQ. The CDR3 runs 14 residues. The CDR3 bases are TGCGCCAGCAGGTCCGGGACTCCCGACAATGAGCAGTTCTTC. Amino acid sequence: CASRSGTPDNEQFF.

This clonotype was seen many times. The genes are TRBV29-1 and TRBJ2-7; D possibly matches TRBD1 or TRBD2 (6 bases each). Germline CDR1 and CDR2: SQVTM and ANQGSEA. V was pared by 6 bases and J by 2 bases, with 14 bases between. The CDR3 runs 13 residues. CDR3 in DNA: TGCAGCGTCGATGGGGGGCTTCCCTACGAGCAGTACTTC. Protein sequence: CSVDGGLPYEQYF.

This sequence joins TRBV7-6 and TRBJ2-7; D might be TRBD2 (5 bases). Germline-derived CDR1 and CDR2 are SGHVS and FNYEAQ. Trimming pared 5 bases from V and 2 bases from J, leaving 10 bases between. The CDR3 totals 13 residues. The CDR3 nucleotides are TGTGCCAGCAGCCTGGACGGGACCTACGAGCAGTACTTC. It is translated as CASSLDGTYEQYF. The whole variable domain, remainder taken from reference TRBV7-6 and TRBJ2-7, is GAGVSQSPRYKVTKRGQDVALRCDPISGHVSLYWYRQALGQGPEFLTYFNYEAQQDKSGLPNDRFSAERPEGSISTLTIQRTEQRDSAMYRCASSLDGTYEQYFGPGTRLTVT.

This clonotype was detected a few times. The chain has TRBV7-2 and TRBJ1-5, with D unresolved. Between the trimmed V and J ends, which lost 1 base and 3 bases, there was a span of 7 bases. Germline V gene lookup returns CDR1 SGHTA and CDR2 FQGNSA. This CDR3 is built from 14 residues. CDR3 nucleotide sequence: TGTGCCAGCAGCTTAGACCCGAACAATCAGCCCCAGCATTTT. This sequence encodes CASSLDPNNQPQHF.

This CDR3 is CASSVGPGGTEAFF. CDR3 nucleotides: TGTGCCAGCAGCGTGGGACCAGGAGGGACTGAAGCTTTCTTT. The V call is TRBV7-6, the J call TRBJ1-1, with TRBD1 as a possible D gene (5 bases). The CDR3 contains 14 residues. The V and J ends lost 5 bases and 5 bases respectively, with 15 bases between them. Germline V gives CDR1 SGHVS, CDR2 FNYEAQ.

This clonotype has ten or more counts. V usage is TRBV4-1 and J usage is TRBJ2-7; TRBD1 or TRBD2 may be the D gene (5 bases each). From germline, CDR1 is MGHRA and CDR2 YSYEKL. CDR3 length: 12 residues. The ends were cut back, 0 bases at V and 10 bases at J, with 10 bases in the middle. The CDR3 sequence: CASSQEGPIQYV. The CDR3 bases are TGCGCCAGCAGCCAAGAGGGACCGATACAGTACGTC.

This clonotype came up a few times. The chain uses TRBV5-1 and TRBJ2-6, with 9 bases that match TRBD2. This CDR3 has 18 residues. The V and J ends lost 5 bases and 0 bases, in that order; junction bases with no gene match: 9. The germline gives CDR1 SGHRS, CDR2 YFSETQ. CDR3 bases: TGCGCCAGCAGTGCCTCGGGACTAGCAAGCTCTGGGGCCAACGTCCTGACTTTC. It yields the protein CASSASGLASSGANVLTF.

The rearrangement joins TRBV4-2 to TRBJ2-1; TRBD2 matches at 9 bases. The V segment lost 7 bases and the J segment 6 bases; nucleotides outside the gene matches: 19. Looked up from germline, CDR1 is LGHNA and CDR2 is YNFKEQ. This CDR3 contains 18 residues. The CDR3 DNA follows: TGTGCCAGCAAACAGATACTGACTAGCGGCGATTCGGGCAATGAGCAGTTCTTC. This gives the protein CASKQILTSGDSGNEQFF.